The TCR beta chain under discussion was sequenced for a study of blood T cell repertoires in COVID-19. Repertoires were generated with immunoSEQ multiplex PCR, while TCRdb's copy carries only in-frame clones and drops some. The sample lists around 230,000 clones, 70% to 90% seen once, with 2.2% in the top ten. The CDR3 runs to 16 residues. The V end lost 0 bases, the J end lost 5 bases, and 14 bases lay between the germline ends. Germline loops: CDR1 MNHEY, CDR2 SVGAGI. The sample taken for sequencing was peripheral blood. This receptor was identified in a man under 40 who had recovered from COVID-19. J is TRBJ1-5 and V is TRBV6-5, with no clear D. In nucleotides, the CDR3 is TGTGCCAGCAGTTACTCCTCAGGCGGGATAGATCAGCCCCAGCATTTT. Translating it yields CASSYSSGGIDQPQHF.